This note documents a single T cell receptor beta chain sequence. Germline V CDR1 and CDR2: SGDLS, YYNGEE. The ends lost 5 bases at V and 1 base at J; junction bases unmatched: 12. The CDR3 runs to 17 residues. Moderate-to-severe activity, CAS ≥3, NOSPECS ≥4 and duration under 3 months were recorded for donors with ophthalmopathy. Exclusion criteria comprised other autoimmune diseases, uncontrolled infections, pregnancy or lactation in patients. RNA transcripts yielded amplified TCR beta CDR3 regions. First-round RT-PCR employed HTBI primers, with a second-round multiplex PCR after it. In TCRdb, the multiplex PCR reads were re-called with MiXCR into one record per CDR3 protein. In the table there are roughly 220,000 distinct CDR3 sequences, 45% of which are singletons. These data come from a study of Graves' ophthalmopathy and Graves' hyperthyroidism.

The gene calls are TRBV9 and TRBJ2-5, with 9 positions matching TRBD2. The receptor was derived from an adult man with Graves' ophthalmopathy. Specimen: peripheral blood. The CDR3, as DNA: TGTGCCAGCAGTCCCTCCCGCCTTAGCGGGAGCCAAGAGACCCAGTACTTC. It yields the protein CASSPSRLSGSQETQYF. Full variable domain (outside the CDR3, taken from reference TRBV9 and TRBJ2-5): DSGVTQTPKHLITATGQRVTLRCSPRSGDLSVYWYQQSLDQGLQFLIQYYNGEERAKGNILERFSAQQFPDLHSELNLSSLELGDSALYFCASSPSRLSGSQETQYFGPGTRLLVL.